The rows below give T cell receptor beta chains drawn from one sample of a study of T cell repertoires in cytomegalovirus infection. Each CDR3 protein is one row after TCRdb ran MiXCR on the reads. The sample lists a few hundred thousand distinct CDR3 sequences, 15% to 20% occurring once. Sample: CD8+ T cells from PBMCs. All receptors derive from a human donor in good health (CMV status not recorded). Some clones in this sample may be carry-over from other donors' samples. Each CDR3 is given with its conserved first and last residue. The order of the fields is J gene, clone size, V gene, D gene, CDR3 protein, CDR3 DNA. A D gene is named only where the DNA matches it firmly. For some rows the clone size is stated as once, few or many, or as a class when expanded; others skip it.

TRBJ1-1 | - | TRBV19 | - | CASSTETGGWAEAFF | TGTGCCAGTAGCACTGAAACTGGAGGATGGGCTGAAGCTTTCTTT
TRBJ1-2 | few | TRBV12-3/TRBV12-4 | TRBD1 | CASSLVDRGSRYTF | TGTGCCAGCAGTTTAGTGGACAGGGGCTCTCGCTACACCTTC
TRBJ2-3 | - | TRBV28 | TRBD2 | CASSPSGGGQADTQYF | TGTGCCAGCAGCCCATCGGGGGGGGGCCAGGCAGATACGCAGTATTTT
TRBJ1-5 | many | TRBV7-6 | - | CASSLAAAPNQPQHF | TGTGCCAGCAGCTTAGCTGCGGCCCCCAATCAGCCCCAGCATTTT
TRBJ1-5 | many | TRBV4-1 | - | CASSQDRFLAQPQHF | TGCGCCAGCAGCCAAGATAGGTTCCTGGCTCAGCCCCAGCATTTT
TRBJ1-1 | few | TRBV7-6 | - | CASSLQESVSGKRAFF | TGTGCCAGCAGCTTACAAGAATCGGTATCGGGAAAGCGAGCTTTCTTT
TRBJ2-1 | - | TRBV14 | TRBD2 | CASSPYASGGVDEQFF | TGTGCCAGCAGCCCCTATGCTAGCGGGGGGGTGGATGAGCAGTTCTTC
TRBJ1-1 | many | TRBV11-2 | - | CASSLRGRNTEAFF | TGTGCCAGCAGCTTACGGGGTCGGAACACTGAAGCTTTCTTT
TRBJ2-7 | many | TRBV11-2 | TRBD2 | CASTYTTSTYEQYF | TGTGCCAGCACCTATACGACTAGCACCTACGAGCAGTACTTC
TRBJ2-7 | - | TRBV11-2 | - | CASSPDTYGEQYF | TGTGCCAGCAGCCCCGACACTTACGGGGAGCAGTACTTC
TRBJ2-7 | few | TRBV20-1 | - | CSAGGGGFYEQYF | TGCAGTGCCGGGGGAGGGGGCTTTTACGAGCAGTACTTC
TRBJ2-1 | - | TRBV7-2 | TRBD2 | CASSLGVAGYSYNEQFF | TGTGCCAGCAGCTTAGGAGTAGCGGGGTACTCCTACAATGAGCAGTTCTTC
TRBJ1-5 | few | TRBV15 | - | CATSRDGAVNQPQHF | TGTGCCACCAGCAGAGATGGGGCAGTTAATCAGCCCCAGCATTTT
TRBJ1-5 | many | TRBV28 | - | CASSLISDSNQPQHF | TGTGCCAGCAGTTTAATATCTGATAGCAATCAGCCCCAGCATTTT
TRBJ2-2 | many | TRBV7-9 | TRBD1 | CASSRNPGQGNTGELFF | TGTGCCAGCAGCAGAAACCCCGGACAGGGGAACACCGGGGAGCTGTTTTTT
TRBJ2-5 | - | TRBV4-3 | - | CASSQDPAGSQETQYF | TGCGCCAGCAGCCAAGATCCGGCAGGGTCCCAAGAGACCCAGTACTTC
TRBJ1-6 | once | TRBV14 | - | CASSQHRDINNSPLHF | TGTGCCAGCAGCCAACACCGGGACATCAATAATTCACCCCTCCACTTT
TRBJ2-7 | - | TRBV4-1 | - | CASSQDPGAYEQYF | TGCGCCAGCAGCCAAGATCCAGGGGCCTACGAGCAGTACTTC
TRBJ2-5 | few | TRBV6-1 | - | CASSEGGEWQETQYF | TGTGCCAGCAGTGAAGGCGGGGAATGGCAAGAGACCCAGTACTTC
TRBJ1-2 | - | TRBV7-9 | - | CASSSGRDYGYTF | TGTGCCAGCAGCTCCGGTCGTGACTATGGCTACACCTTC
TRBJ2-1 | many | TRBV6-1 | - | CASSEVGEQFF | TGTGCCAGCAGTGAGGTAGGAGAGCAGTTCTTC
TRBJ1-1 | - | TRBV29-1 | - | CSVVSSTEAFF | TGCAGCGTTGTGAGTTCCACTGAAGCTTTCTTT